This T cell receptor (beta chain) was sequenced during a study of blood T cells in healthy people across ages. Points on this clonotype: What it binds is not known.

Study results and limitations: A strong correlation between TCR beta diversity and naive T cell percentage was seen. The unsorted PBMCs prevented any conclusive comparison of naive versus antigen-experienced cells.

Germline V gene lookup returns CDR1 MDHEN and CDR2 SYDVKM. This CDR3 has 15 residues. Trimming at V came to 9 bases and at J to 5 bases, leaving 14 bases not matched to a gene. The use of a sample-barcoded 5' primer and a J-beta primer mix characterized a second PCR of roughly 6 to 11 cycles. TCRdb ran MiXCR on the 5' RACE reads and lists one entry per CDR3 protein. The sample lists about 2 million distinct CDR3 sequences, 49% occurring once. The sequencing sample was made of blood. The gene calls are TRBV28 and TRBJ2-5, with 8 bases fitting TRBD2. The sequence derives from a woman in her thirties or forties in good health. The CDR3 DNA reads as TGTGCCAGTAACCAAGGGACTAGTTGGGGGGAGACCCAGTACTTC. This encodes CASNQGTSWGETQYF.